This TCR beta chain was sequenced in a study of blood T cells in healthy people across ages (dated by TCRdb to about 2015). About the investigation overall: In model experiments, template switching captured roughly one uniquely barcoded TCR beta cDNA molecule for every two T cells. To track age-related changes in TCR beta repertoire diversity, the study relied on deep sequencing normalized with unique cDNA molecular identifiers. For two donors (one aged 18 to 29 and one aged 80 or older), the study analyzed two additional independent replicas of 1 million unique cDNA reads from the same blood draw. Donors of different ages were randomly distributed across sequencing lanes to avoid experimental bias. Donors were grouped into four age groups: young (average 16 years), middle-aged (approximately 41), aged (62) and long-lived (roughly 80). On the study overall, not on this receptor specifically: Observed TCR beta diversity correlated strongly with the percentage of naive T cells measured by flow cytometry. Donor CMV infection status was unknown, potentially confounding age-related changes in expanded clonotypes. Compared with the aged group, more naive CD4+ T cells, fewer expanded clones and increased TCR diversity were shown by the long-lived group, suggesting age selection. As age increased, observed TCR beta diversity per million T cells dropped in a roughly linear way, and a significant reduction was already evident by age 40. Bulk unsorted PBMC profiling prevented conclusive comparison of naive and antigen-experienced compartments. Estimates of total diversity based on one million sequenced T cells were considered lower bounds and underestimates.

V lost 7 bases and J lost 8 bases; the stretch between them is 24 bases long. Per the germline V gene, SGHNT is the CDR1 and YENEEA is the CDR2. The CDR3 starts with the cysteine, ends with the phenylalanine, and has 16 residues. The kept DNA is CDR3 alone, 48 bases in frame from the first base. With regard to this clonotype: Its antigen remains undetermined. Per-base qualities were not stored, and no clone one base away is much larger.

To prepare the library, 5' RACE was applied. This sample was sequenced with an Illumina HiSeq 2500. A second PCR of roughly 7 to 12 cycles was run with a J-beta primer mix and a sample-barcoded 5' primer. Each TCR beta cDNA molecule received a unique molecular identifier from a template-switch 5' adaptor carrying 12 random nucleotides. At least 2.5 million CDR3-containing paired-end reads were obtained from each sample. All of the RNA was converted into first-strand cDNA using the Mint cDNA synthesis kit, with a TRBC-specific oligonucleotide serving as the primer. All cDNA was treated with uracil-DNA glycosylase and then went through a first 18-cycle PCR with the universal primers M1SS and BC2_uni_R. Regarding the original processing steps: Each sample was normalized by randomly selecting 1 million high-quality reads, each carrying a distinct molecular identifier. Instead of being binned into consensus sequences, reads with shared molecular identifiers were discarded. MiTCR, set to a Q25 quality threshold and the strictest error-elimination algorithm, was used for CDR3 identification, clonotype clustering and error correction. A nonparametric unseen species model with Euler transformation was used to estimate a lower bound on total TCR beta diversity. The raw public data were reprocessed by TCRdb itself: fastp quality trimming at Q25, MiXCR clonotype calling, in-frame beta chains only. Each CDR3 protein gets just one entry, which takes the most common genes and DNA from the rows behind it. TCRdb assigned the V and J calls; the authors' analysis was not used. For this sample the table gives about 780,000 distinct CDR3 sequences, of which about 45% were detected only once. Approximately 18% of the sample comes from the top ten.

The donors were 40 or so Caucasian individuals from Russia, aged 6 to 90 years, who were systemically healthy. Each donor gave approximately 9.4 milliliters of peripheral blood, drawn into EDTA-treated Vacutainer tubes. Ficoll-Paque density-gradient centrifugation was used to isolate PBMCs, with at least 6 million per sample. Trizol reagent was used to extract total RNA from PBMCs, with at least 6 micrograms per sample. Naive CD45RAhigh/CD27high T cell percentages were measured by flow cytometry on a PBMC aliquot from every donor. This chain is built from TRBV11-3 and TRBJ2-1; matching of 6 bases hints at TRBD2 as the D gene. This TCR was sampled from a man older than 75 in good health. Sequencing was performed on blood. CDR3 region: CASTLVGGGAVDEQFF. DNA sequence: TGTGCCAGCACCTTGGTCGGCGGCGGGGCGGTCGATGAGCAGTTCTTC.